Below, 14 T cell receptor beta chains from the same sample are listed, as sequenced in a study of post-analysis software for immune sequencing data. Built from TCR beta cDNA, the libraries had unique molecular identifiers in them. Each CDR3 protein is one row after TCRdb ran MiXCR on the PCR reads. Of 750,000 to 900,000 distinct CDR3 sequences in the sample, about half are singletons; the top ten hold around 4.7%. Whole-study results and caveats: About 5 TRBV segments (TRBV5-6, TRBV5-1 and TRBV20-1 among them) occurred more frequently in patients than in controls.

Their specific antigens are unknown. Sample: blood. The receptor source for this set is a girl under 18 with multiple sclerosis.

V usage is TRBV20-1 and J usage is TRBJ2-1, with D tentatively TRBD2 (6 bases). CDR3 length: 16 amino acids. CDR1 is DFQATT, CDR2 SNEGSKA, per germline (reference sequence). Trimming cost V 1 base and J 5 bases, with 18 bases left between them. The DNA of the CDR3 is TGCAGTGCTAGAGTCCCGGACTACTCCGGTGACAATGAGCAGTTCTTC. Protein: CSARVPDYSGDNEQFF.

The V call is TRBV29-1, the J call TRBJ2-5; D might be TRBD2 (6 bases). Germline CDR1 SQVTM, CDR2 ANQGSEA. The CDR3 extends over 13 amino acids. V was shortened by 3 bases and J by 9 bases, with 17 bases between the two germline ends. The CDR3: CSVDIGGNQPQYF. The DNA for the CDR3 is TGCAGCGTTGATATCGGGGGAAATCAGCCCCAGTACTTC.

The V call is TRBV12-3 or TRBV12-4, the J call TRBJ1-2; D not certain. The CDR3 loop spans 13 amino acids. V dropped 5 bases and J dropped 4 bases, with 11 bases sitting between them. The DNA for the CDR3 is TGTGCCAGCAGTGGCCAGGCCGTCTATGGCTACACCTTC. It translates to CASSGQAVYGYTF.

A few counts support this clonotype. The genes are TRBV7-9 and TRBJ2-5; D might be TRBD1 (5 bases). Between the trimmed V and J ends, which lost 8 bases and 5 bases, there was a span of 9 bases. Germline CDR1 SEHNR, CDR2 FQNEAQ (reference sequence). The CDR3 loop spans 11 amino acids. CDR3 protein: CASQGLETQYF. CDR3 in DNA: TGTGCCAGCCAGGGTTTGGAGACCCAGTACTTC.

This chain uses TRBV28 with TRBJ1-4; 7 bases fit TRBD1. CDR1 and CDR2 (germline): MDHEN, SYDVKM. The CDR3 runs to 15 residues. Losses at the gene ends were 6 bases for V and 3 bases for J; bases not matched to a gene: 7. The CDR3 spells CASREGTAANEKLFF. In DNA, the CDR3 is TGTGCCAGCAGGGAGGGGACAGCCGCTAATGAAAAACTGTTTTTT.

This clonotype was picked up a small number of times. The J gene is TRBJ2-2, the V gene TRBV7-7; no definite D call. CDR1 SSHAT and CDR2 FNYEAQ come from the germline V gene (reference sequence). The CDR3 is 12 residues long. CDR3: CASRGLTGELFF. The CDR3 nucleotides read TGTGCTAGCCGTGGGCTAACCGGGGAGCTGTTTTTT.

The chain links TRBV5-1 to TRBJ2-7; D is perhaps TRBD1 or TRBD2 (5 bases each). The germline V gene has CDR1 SGHRS and CDR2 YFSETQ. The CDR3 is made up of 15 amino acids. The V and J ends lost 0 bases and 4 bases respectively, with 14 bases between them. The CDR3 loop is CASSLDRDKGYEQYF. DNA of the CDR3: TGCGCCAGCAGCTTGGACCGGGATAAGGGGTACGAGCAGTACTTC.

The chain recombines TRBV7-2 with TRBJ2-3; no firm D call. There are 13 residues in the CDR3. CDR1 SGHTA and CDR2 FQGNSA come from the germline V gene. V lost 1 base, J lost 6 bases, and 8 bases lay in between. CDR3 in amino acids: CASSLDGLDTQYF. CDR3 nucleotide sequence: TGTGCCAGCAGCTTAGATGGGCTGGATACGCAGTATTTT.

The CDR3 DNA is TGTGCCAGCAGCCAAGAACTCGCAGGGGCTGGAGGCTACACCTTC. Residues: CASSQELAGAGGYTF. This chain connects TRBV3-1 to TRBJ1-2; maybe TRBD1 (6 bases). V lost 0 bases, J lost 8 bases, and 16 bases lay in between. The V gene's germline CDR1 is LGHDT and CDR2 YNNKEL (reference sequence). CDR3 size: 15 residues.

This clonotype was picked up a small number of times. The chain carries TRBV20-1 and TRBJ2-7, with 9 bases lining up with TRBD1. This CDR3 contains 12 residues. Germline V gene sequence: CDR1 DFQATT, CDR2 SNEGSKA (reference sequence). V lost 7 bases to trimming and J lost 4 bases; unmatched junction nucleotides: 5. Here the CDR3 DNA reads TGCAGTGGCGGGACAGGGTCATACGAGCAGTACTTC. It yields the protein CSGGTGSYEQYF.

Here the CDR3 reads CASSLRDFSYEQYF. CDR3 in DNA: TGTGCCAGCAGTTTAAGGGACTTCTCCTACGAGCAGTACTTC. The chain uses TRBV7-8 and TRBJ2-7, with D possibly TRBD2 on 6 matching bases. Germline lookup yields CDR1 SGHVS and CDR2 FQNEAQ. This CDR3 has 14 residues. The ends were cut back, 6 bases at V and 0 bases at J, with 12 bases in the middle.

The chain links TRBV12-3 or TRBV12-4 to TRBJ2-1; weak D call: TRBD1 (6 bases). V lost 4 bases to trimming and J lost 5 bases, with 12 bases between them. This CDR3 comprises 14 residues. The CDR3 here is CASSYEPGDNEQFF. CDR3 sequence (DNA): TGTGCCAGCAGTTATGAGCCAGGGGACAATGAGCAGTTCTTC.

The sample holds a few counts of this clonotype. V and J are TRBV6-5 and TRBJ1-2, with 8 bases matching TRBD1. CDR1 and CDR2 from the germline V gene are MNHEY and SVGAGI. This CDR3 spans 16 amino acids. V was pared by 5 bases and J by 4 bases, with 12 bases of the junction left unmatched. CDR3 loop: CASSPLTGAKTYGYTF. CDR3 coding DNA: TGTGCCAGCAGTCCCTTGACAGGGGCGAAGACCTATGGCTACACCTTC.

The chain recombines TRBV7-9 with TRBJ2-5; D is unclear. The CDR3 runs to 16 residues. Between the trimmed V and J ends, which lost 0 bases and 2 bases, there was a span of 13 bases. CDR1 is SEHNR, CDR2 FQNEAQ, per germline (reference sequence). The CDR3 region has the DNA TGTGCCAGCAGCTTAGCCGGAGTTAGGGCACAAGAGACCCAGTACTTC. It encodes CASSLAGVRAQETQYF.